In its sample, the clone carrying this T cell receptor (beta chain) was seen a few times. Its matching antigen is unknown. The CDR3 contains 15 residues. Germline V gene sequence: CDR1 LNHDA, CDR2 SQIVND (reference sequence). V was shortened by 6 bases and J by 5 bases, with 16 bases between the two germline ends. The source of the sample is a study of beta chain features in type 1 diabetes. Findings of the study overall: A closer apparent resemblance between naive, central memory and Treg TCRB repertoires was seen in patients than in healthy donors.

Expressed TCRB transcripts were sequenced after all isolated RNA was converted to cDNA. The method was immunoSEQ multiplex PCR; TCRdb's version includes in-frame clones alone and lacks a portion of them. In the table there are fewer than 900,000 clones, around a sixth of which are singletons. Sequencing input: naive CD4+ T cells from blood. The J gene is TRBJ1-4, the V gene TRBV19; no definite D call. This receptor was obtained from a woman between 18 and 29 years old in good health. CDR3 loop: CASSVTGSANEKLFF. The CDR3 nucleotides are TGTGCCAGTAGCGTGACGGGTTCAGCAAATGAAAAACTGTTTTTT.